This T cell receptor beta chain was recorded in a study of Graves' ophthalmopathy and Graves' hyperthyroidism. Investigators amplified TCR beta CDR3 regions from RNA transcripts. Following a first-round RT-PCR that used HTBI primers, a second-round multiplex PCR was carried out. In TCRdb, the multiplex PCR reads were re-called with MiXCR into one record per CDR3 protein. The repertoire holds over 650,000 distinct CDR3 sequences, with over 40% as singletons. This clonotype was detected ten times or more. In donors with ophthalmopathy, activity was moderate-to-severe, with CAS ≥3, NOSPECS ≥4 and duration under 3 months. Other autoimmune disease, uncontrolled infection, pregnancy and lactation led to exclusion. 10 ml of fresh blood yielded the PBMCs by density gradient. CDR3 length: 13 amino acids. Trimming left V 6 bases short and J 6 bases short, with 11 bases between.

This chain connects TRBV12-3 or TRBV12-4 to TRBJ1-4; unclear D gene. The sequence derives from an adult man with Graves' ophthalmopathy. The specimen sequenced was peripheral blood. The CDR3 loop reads CASSPTLYEKLFF. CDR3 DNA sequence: TGTGCCAGCAGCCCCACACTATATGAAAAACTGTTTTTT.